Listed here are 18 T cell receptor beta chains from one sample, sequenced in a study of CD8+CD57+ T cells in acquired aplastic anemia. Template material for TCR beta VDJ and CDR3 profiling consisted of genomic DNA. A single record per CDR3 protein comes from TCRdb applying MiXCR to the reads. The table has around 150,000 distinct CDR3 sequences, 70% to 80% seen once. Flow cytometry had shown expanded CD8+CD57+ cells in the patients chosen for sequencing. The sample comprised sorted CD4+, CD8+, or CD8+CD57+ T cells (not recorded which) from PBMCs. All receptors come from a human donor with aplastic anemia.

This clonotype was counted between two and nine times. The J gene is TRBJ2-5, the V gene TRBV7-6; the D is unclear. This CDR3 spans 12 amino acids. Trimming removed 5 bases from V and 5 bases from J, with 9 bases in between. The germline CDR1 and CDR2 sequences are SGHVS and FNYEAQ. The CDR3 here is CASSAPGETQYF. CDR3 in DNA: TGTGCCAGCAGCGCGCCCGGTGAGACCCAGTACTTC.

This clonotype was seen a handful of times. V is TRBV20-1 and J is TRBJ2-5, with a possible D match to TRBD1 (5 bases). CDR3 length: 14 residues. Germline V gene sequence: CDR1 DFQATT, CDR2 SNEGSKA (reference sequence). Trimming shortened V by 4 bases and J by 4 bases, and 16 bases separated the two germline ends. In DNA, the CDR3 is TGCAGTGCTAAAGGGCAGGGTGAGCGAGAGACCCAGTACTTC. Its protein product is CSAKGQGERETQYF.

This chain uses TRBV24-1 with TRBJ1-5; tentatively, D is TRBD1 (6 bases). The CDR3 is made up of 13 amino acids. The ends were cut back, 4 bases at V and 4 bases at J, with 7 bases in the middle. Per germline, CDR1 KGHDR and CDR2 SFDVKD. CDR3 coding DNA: TGTGCCACCAGTGAACAGGGAAATCAGCCCCAGCATTTT. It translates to CATSEQGNQPQHF.

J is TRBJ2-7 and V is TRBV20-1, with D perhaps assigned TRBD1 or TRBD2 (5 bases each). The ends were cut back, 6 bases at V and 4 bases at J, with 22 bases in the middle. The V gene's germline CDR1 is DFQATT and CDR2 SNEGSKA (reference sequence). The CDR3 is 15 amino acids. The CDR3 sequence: CSAPGSGTSDYEQYV. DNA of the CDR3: TGCAGTGCCCCAGGGTCGGGAACCTCCGATTACGAGCAGTACGTC.

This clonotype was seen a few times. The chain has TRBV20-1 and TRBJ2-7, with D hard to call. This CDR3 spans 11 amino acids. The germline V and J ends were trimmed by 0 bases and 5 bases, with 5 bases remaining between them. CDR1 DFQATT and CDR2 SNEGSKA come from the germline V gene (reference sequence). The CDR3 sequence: CSARDLHEQYF. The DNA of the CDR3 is TGCAGTGCTAGAGATCTCCACGAGCAGTACTTC.

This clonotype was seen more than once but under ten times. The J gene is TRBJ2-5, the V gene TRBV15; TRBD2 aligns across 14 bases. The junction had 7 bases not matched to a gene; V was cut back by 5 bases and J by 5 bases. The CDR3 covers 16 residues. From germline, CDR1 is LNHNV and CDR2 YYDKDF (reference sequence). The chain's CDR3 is CATSGGLAGARETQYF. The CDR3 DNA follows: TGTGCCACCAGCGGGGGACTAGCGGGGGCGAGGGAGACCCAGTACTTC. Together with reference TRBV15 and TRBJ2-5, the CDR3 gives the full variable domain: DAMVIQNPRYQVTQFGKPVTLSCSQTLNHNVMYWYQQKSSQAPKLLFHYYDKDFNNEADTPDNFQSRRPNTSFCFLDIRSPGLGDTAMYLCATSGGLAGARETQYFGPGTRLLVL.

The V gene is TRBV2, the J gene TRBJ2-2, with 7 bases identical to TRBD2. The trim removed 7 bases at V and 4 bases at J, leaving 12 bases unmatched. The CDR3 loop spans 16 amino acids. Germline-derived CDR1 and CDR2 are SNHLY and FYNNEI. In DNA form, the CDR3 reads TGTGCCAGCACTCTAGCGGACTCCCGCCCCACCGGGGAGCTGTTTTTT. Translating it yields CASTLADSRPTGELFF. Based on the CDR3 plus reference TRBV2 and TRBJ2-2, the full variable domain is EPEVTQTPSHQVTQMGQEVILRCVPISNHLYFYWYRQILGQKVEFLVSFYNNEISEKSEIFDDQFSVERPDGSNFTLKIRSTKLEDSAMYFCASTLADSRPTGELFFGEGSRLTVL.

The CDR3 DNA is TGTGCCAGCAGCCCGGAAGGCGGGAGGTGGAGCGAGCAGTACTTC. Translation gives CASSPEGGRWSEQYF. The rearrangement uses TRBV7-2 and TRBJ2-7, with 8 bases lining up with TRBD2. CDR1 is SGHTA, CDR2 FQGNSA, per germline. The trim removed 5 bases at V and 6 bases at J, leaving 12 bases unmatched. The length of the CDR3 is 15 residues.

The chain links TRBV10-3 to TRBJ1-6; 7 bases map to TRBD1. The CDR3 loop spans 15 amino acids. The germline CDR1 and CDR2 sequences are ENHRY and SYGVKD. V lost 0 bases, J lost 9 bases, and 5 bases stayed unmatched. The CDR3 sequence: CAISESSRGVSPLHF. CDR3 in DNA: TGTGCCATCAGTGAGTCGTCCAGGGGGGTTTCACCCCTCCACTTT.

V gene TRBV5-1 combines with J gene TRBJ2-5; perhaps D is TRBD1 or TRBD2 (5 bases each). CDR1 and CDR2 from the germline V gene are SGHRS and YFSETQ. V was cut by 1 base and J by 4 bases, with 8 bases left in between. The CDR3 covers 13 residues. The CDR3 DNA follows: TGCGCCAGCAGCTTGTTTGGGGGAGAGACCCAGTACTTC. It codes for CASSLFGGETQYF. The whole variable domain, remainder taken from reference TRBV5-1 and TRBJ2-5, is KAGVTQTPRYLIKTRGQQVTLSCSPISGHRSVSWYQQTPGQGLQFLFEYFSETQRNKGNFPGRFSGRQFSNSRSEMNVSTLELGDSALYLCASSLFGGETQYFGPGTRLLVL.

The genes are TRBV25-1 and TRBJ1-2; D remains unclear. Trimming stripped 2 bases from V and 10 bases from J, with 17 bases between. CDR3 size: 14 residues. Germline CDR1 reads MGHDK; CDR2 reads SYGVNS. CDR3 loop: CASSEAGGSLAYTF. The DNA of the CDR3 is TGTGCCAGCAGTGAAGCAGGAGGGTCATTGGCCTACACCTTC.

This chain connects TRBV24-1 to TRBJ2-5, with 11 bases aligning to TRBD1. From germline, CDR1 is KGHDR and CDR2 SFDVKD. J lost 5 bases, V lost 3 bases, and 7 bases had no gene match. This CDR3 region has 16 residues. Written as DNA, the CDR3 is TGTGCCACCAGTGATCCTACGGGACAGGGGGTGGAGACCCAGTACTTC. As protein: CATSDPTGQGVETQYF.

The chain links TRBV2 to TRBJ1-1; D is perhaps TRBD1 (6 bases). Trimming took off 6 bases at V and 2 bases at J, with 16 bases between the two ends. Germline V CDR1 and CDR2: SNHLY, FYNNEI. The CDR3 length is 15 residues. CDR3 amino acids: CASRTGGGGNTEAFF. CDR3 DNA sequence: TGTGCCAGCAGGACGGGGGGCGGGGGCAACACTGAAGCTTTCTTT. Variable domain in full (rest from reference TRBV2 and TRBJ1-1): EPEVTQTPSHQVTQMGQEVILRCVPISNHLYFYWYRQILGQKVEFLVSFYNNEISEKSEIFDDQFSVERPDGSNFTLKIRSTKLEDSAMYFCASRTGGGGNTEAFFGQGTRLTVV.

The CDR3 region has the DNA TGTGCCAGCAGCTTATTAGCGGGGGGCCCCTCCTACGAGCAGTACTTC. This gives the protein CASSLLAGGPSYEQYF. This chain links TRBV7-6 with TRBJ2-7; 10 nucleotides agree with TRBD2. Germline V gene lookup returns CDR1 SGHVS and CDR2 FNYEAQ. The CDR3 loop spans 16 amino acids. The ends lost 2 bases at V and 0 bases at J; junction bases unmatched: 4.

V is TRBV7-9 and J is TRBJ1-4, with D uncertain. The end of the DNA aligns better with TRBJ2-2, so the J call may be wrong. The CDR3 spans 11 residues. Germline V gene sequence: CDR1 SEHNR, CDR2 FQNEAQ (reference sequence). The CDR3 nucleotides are TGTGCCAGCAGCTTATCGTCGGAGCTGTTTTTT. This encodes CASSLSSELFF.

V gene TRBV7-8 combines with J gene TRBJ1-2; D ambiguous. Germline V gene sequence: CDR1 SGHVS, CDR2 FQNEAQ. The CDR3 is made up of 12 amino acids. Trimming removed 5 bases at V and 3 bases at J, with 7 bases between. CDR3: CASSGGDYGYTF. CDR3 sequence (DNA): TGTGCCAGCAGCGGTGGGGACTATGGCTACACCTTC.

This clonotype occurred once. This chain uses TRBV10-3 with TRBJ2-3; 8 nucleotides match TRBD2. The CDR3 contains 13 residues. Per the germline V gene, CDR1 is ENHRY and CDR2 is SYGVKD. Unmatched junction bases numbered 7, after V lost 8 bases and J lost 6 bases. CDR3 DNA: TGTGCCATCGCAGAGCGGGAGATGGATACGCAGTATTTT. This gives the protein CAIAEREMDTQYF.

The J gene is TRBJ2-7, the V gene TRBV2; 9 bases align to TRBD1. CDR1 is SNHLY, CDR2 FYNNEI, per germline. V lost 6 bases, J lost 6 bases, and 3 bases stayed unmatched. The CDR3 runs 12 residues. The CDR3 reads CASRVDRGEQYF. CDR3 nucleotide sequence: TGTGCCAGCAGGGTGGACAGGGGCGAGCAGTACTTC.